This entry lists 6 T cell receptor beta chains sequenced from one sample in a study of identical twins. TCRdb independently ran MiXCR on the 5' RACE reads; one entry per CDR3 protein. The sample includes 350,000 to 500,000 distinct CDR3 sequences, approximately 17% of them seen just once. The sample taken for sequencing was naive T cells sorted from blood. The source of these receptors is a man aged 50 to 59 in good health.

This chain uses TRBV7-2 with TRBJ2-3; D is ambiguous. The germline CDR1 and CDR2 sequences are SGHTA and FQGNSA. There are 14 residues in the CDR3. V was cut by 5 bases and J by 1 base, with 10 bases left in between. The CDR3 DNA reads TGTGCCAGCAGCCTTCGGGCCGGCACAGATACGCAGTATTTT. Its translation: CASSLRAGTDTQYF.

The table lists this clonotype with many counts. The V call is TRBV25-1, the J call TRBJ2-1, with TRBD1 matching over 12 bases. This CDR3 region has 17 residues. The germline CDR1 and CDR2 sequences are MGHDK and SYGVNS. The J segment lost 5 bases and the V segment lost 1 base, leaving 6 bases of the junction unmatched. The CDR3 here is CASSESFGTGGHNEQFF. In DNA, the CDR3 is TGTGCCAGCAGTGAATCTTTCGGGACAGGGGGCCACAATGAGCAGTTCTTC. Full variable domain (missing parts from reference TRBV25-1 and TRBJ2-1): EADIYQTPRYLVIGTGKKITLECSQTMGHDKMYWYQQDPGMELHLIHYSYGVNSTEKGDLSSESTVSRIRTEHFPLTLESARPSHTSQYLCASSESFGTGGHNEQFFGPGTRLTVL.

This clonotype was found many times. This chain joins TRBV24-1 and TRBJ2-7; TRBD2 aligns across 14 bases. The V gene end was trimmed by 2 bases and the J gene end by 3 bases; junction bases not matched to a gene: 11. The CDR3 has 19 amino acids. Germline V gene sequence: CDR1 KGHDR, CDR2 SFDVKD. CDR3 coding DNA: TGTGCCACCAGTGATTCGGGGCCGGGACTAGCGGGAGAATTCTACGAGCAGTACTTC. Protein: CATSDSGPGLAGEFYEQYF.

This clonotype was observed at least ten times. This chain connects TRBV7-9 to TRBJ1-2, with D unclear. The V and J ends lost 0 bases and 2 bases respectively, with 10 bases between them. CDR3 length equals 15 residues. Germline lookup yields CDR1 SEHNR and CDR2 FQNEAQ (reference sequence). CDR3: CASSLAWQVNYGYTF. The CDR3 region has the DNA TGTGCCAGCAGCTTAGCATGGCAGGTGAACTATGGCTACACCTTC.

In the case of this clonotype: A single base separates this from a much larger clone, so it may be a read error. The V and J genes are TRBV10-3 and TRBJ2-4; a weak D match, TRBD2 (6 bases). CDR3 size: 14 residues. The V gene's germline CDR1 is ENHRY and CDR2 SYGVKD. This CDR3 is CAISDETRGNVQYF. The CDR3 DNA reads TGTGCCATCAGTGATGAGACTAGAGGAAACGTTCAGTACTTC.

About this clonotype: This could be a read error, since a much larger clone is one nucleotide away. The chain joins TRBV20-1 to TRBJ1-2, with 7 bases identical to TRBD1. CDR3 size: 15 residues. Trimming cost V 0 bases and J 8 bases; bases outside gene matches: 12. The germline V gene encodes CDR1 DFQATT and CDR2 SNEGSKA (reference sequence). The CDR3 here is CSARDIGQATCGYTF. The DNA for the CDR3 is TGCAGTGCTAGAGATATAGGACAGGCGACCTGCGGCTACACCTTC.